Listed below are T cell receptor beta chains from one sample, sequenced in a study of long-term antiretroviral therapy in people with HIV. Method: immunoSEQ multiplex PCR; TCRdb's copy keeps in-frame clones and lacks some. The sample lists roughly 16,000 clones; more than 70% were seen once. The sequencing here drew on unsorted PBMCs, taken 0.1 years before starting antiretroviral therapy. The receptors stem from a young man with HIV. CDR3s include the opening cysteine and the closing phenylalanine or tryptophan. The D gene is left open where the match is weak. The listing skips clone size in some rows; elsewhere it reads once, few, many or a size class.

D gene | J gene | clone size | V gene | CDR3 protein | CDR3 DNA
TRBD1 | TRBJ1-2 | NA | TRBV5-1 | CASSVGQGAGYTF | TGCGCCAGCAGCGTGGGACAGGGGGCCGGCTACACCTTC
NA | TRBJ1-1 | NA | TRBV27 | CASSLSRGSYTEAFF | TGTGCCAGCAGTTTAAGTAGAGGTAGTTACACTGAAGCTTTCTTT
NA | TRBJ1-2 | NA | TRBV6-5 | CASSYSWQGYGYTF | TGTGCCAGCAGTTACTCGTGGCAGGGCTATGGCTACACCTTC
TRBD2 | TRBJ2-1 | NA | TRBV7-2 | CASSSSGGALNEQFF | TGTGCCAGCAGCTCAAGCGGGGGGGCCCTCAATGAGCAGTTCTTC
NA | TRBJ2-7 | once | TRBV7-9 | CASSLSYEQYF | TGTGCCAGCAGCTTATCCTACGAGCAGTACTTC
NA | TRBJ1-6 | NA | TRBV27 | CASSLLGTAYSPLHF | TGTGCCAGCAGTTTATTGGGGACTGCCTATTCACCCCTCCACTTT
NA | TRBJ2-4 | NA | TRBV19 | CASSVPGHKNIQYF | TGTGCCAGTAGTGTGCCGGGACATAAAAACATTCAGTACTTC
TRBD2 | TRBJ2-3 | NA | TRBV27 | CASCILAGADTQYF | TGTGCCAGCTGTATTTTAGCGGGGGCGGATACGCAGTATTTT
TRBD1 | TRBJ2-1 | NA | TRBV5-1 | CASSLNDRGRAYNEQFF | TGCGCCAGCAGCTTAAATGACAGGGGAAGGGCCTACAATGAGCAGTTCTTC
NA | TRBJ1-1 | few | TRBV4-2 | CASSRGENTEAFF | TGTGCCAGCAGCCGCGGGGAGAACACTGAAGCTTTCTTT
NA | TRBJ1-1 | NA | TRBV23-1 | CASSQYNRRPEAFF | TGCGCCAGCAGTCAATATAATCGCAGACCCGAAGCTTTCTTT
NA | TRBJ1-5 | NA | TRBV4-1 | CASSLGFDQPQHF | TGCGCCAGCAGCCTGGGGTTCGATCAGCCCCAGCATTTT
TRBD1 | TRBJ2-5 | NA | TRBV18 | CASSPRQGRNQETQYF | TGTGCCAGCTCACCACGACAGGGTAGGAACCAAGAGACCCAGTACTTC
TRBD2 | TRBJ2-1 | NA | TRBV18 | CASSPEREGREQFF | TGTGCCAGCTCACCTGAGCGGGAGGGCCGGGAGCAGTTCTTC
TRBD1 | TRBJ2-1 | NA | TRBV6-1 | CASSAGQGVDEQFF | TGTGCCAGCAGTGCGGGACAGGGGGTGGATGAGCAGTTCTTC
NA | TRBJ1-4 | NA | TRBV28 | CASSLGEFGEKLFF | TGTGCCAGCAGTTTAGGGGAATTTGGGGAAAAACTGTTTTTT